This T cell receptor (beta chain) was identified in a study of T-cell reconstitution after alpha-beta-depleted transplantation in children. V lost 5 bases and J lost 3, with 4 bases in between. The CDR3 extends over 11 amino acids. From germline, CDR1 is MNHEY and CDR2 SMNVEV (reference sequence). Study-level findings and limits: Roughly two months post-transplant, alpha-beta T cells reportedly originated from several hundred graft clones that had expanded.

This clonotype has only a few counts. The target antigen is unknown. Construction of the TCRbeta library involved unique molecular identifiers. TCRdb processed the PCR reads anew with MiXCR; each CDR3 protein has one entry. The table has more than 200,000 distinct CDR3 sequences, under 20% seen once. This rearrangement joins TRBV27 to TRBJ1-1; D ambiguous. The TCR was taken from a male patient aged 2-9 years who had a stem cell transplant for acute lymphoblastic leukemia, so the T cells may come from the graft donor. The sample was PBMCs, mostly from graft donor cells, taken 360 days after TCRalphabeta/CD19-depleted stem cell transplant. CDR3 DNA: TGTGCCAGCAGTGGGTACACTGAAGCTTTCTTT. Amino acid sequence: CASSGYTEAFF.